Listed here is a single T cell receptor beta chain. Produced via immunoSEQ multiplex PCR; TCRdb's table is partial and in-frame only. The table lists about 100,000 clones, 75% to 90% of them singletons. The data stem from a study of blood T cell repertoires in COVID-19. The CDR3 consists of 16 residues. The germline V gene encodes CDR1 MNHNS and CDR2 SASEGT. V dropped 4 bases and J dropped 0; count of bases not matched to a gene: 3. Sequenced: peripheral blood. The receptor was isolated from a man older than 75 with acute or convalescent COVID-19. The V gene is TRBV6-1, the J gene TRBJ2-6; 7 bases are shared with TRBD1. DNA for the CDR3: TGTGCCAGCAGTGCGACAGGGCCCTCTGGGGCCAACGTCCTGACTTTC. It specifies CASSATGPSGANVLTF.